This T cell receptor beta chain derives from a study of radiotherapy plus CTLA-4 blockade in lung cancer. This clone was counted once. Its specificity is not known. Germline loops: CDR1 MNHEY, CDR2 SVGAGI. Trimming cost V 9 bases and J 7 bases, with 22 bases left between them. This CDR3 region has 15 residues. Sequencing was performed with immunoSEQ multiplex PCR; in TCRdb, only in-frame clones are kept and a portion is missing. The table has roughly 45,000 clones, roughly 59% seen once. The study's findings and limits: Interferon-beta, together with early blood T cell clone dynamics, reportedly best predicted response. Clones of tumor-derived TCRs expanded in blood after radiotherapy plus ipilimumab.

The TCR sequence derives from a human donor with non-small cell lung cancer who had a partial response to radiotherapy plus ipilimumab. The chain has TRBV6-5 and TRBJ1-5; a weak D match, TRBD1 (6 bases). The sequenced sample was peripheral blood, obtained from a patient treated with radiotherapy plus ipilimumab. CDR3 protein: CASGPTGFIGQPQHF. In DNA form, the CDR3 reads TGTGCCAGTGGGCCGACAGGATTCATAGGACAGCCCCAGCATTTT.